Following are 26 T cell receptor beta chains from one sample sequenced in a study of T cell responses to AZD1222 COVID-19 vaccine. Here immunoSEQ multiplex PCR was the method, and the copy in TCRdb shows in-frame clones only, minus some. The sample gives 110,000 or so clones, 89% of which show up once; roughly 45% is in the top ten. Sequenced here: peripheral blood, sampled 28 days after the second AZD1222 dose. These receptors were taken from an adult who received the AZD1222 COVID-19 vaccine.

The genes are TRBV28 and TRBJ2-1, with D unresolved. Looked up from germline, CDR1 is MDHEN and CDR2 is SYDVKM. V lost 7 bases to trimming and J lost 3 bases, with 7 bases between them. This CDR3 has 12 residues. The DNA of the CDR3 is TGTGCCAGCACCCAGAACTACAATGAGCAGTTCTTC. Residues: CASTQNYNEQFF.

The chain couples TRBV28 to TRBJ2-7; TRBD2 agrees at 14 bases. The CDR3 consists of 19 residues. J lost 6 bases, V lost 6 bases, and 19 bases had no gene match. Germline assignment: CDR1 MDHEN and CDR2 SYDVKM. The CDR3 DNA is TGTGCCAGCAGCCCCCTACGACTAGCGGGAGGGCTAAGGGGATCCGAGCAGTACTTC. It is translated as CASSPLRLAGGLRGSEQYF.

The rearrangement uses TRBV6-5 and TRBJ2-7; D might be TRBD2 (6 bases). This CDR3 has 15 residues. Between the trimmed V and J ends, which lost 5 bases and 4 bases, there was a span of 18 bases. The germline V gene encodes CDR1 MNHEY and CDR2 SVGAGI. The CDR3 sequence: CASSRRQEGPYEQYF. In DNA form, the CDR3 reads TGTGCCAGCAGTCGCCGGCAGGAGGGGCCTTACGAGCAGTACTTC.

V and J are TRBV6-5 and TRBJ2-7; D unresolved. Germline-derived CDR1 and CDR2 are MNHEY and SVGAGI. This CDR3 is 15 amino acids long. The V gene lost 4 bases and the J gene lost 6 bases, with 19 bases spanning the gap. Here the CDR3 reads CASSFTVGVGSEQYF. DNA of the CDR3: TGTGCCAGCAGTTTCACCGTTGGGGTCGGAAGCGAGCAGTACTTC.

The CDR3: CAWSVGGHYGYTF. In DNA form, the CDR3 reads TGTGCCTGGAGTGTGGGGGGACACTATGGCTACACCTTC. The chain is built from TRBV30 and TRBJ1-2, with TRBD1 as a possible D gene (5 bases). The CDR3 is 13 amino acids. From germline, CDR1 is GTSNPN and CDR2 SVGIG (reference sequence). With 0 bases removed from V and 3 bases from J, the gap between germline ends came to 8 bases.

This clone was seen a handful of times. The genes are TRBV10-3 and TRBJ2-3; TRBD1 is a possible D gene (6 bases). This CDR3 is 16 amino acids long. Germline V gives CDR1 ENHRY, CDR2 SYGVKD. The V end lost 3 bases, the J end lost 0 bases, and 13 bases lay between the germline ends. This chain's CDR3 is CAISEGGSPSTDTQYF. The CDR3 DNA sequence: TGTGCCATCAGTGAAGGGGGTAGCCCCAGCACAGATACGCAGTATTTT.

This sequence joins TRBV19 and TRBJ2-1, with 8 bases aligning to TRBD2. Trimming removed 6 bases from V and 6 bases from J; junction bases left unmatched: 16. The CDR3 loop spans 17 amino acids. Per germline, CDR1 LNHDA and CDR2 SQIVND (reference sequence). CDR3 residues: CASSHTPGTRRSNEQFF. The CDR3 nucleotides read TGTGCCAGTAGCCATACTCCCGGGACTAGGAGGAGCAATGAGCAGTTCTTC.

The rearrangement joins TRBV19 to TRBJ2-3, with 9 positions matching TRBD2. The CDR3 totals 18 residues. After removal of 5 bases from V and 1 base from J, the junction contained 13 bases not matched to a gene. CDR1 LNHDA and CDR2 SQIVND come from the germline V gene (reference sequence). This CDR3 reads CASSPGLAGLPRTDTQYF. In DNA form, the CDR3 reads TGTGCCAGTAGTCCAGGGCTAGCGGGACTACCTCGCACAGATACGCAGTATTTT.

V and J are TRBV11-2 and TRBJ2-4; TRBD1 matches at 10 bases. V was pared by 0 bases and J by 6 bases, with 5 bases of the junction left unmatched. The CDR3 is 16 amino acids. Germline V CDR1 and CDR2: SGHAT, FQNNGV. CDR3 in amino acids: CASSLEKTGGGNIQYF. DNA of the CDR3: TGTGCCAGCAGCTTAGAAAAGACAGGGGGCGGAAACATTCAGTACTTC.

J is TRBJ2-2 and V is TRBV19, with D maybe TRBD2 (5 bases). Germline loops: CDR1 LNHDA, CDR2 SQIVND (reference sequence). This CDR3 contains 14 residues. The ends were cut back, 11 bases at V and 4 bases at J, with 17 bases in the middle. The CDR3 region is CASRTGSGTGELFF. DNA of the CDR3: TGTGCCTCCAGGACTGGGTCGGGCACCGGGGAGCTGTTTTTT.

V and J are TRBV30 and TRBJ2-5; D is possibly TRBD1 (5 bases). Trimming left V 2 bases short and J 5 bases short, with 15 bases between. This CDR3 spans 14 amino acids. CDR1 and CDR2 from the germline V gene are GTSNPN and SVGIG (reference sequence). The CDR3 here is CAWSSVRHRETQYF. CDR3 nucleotide sequence: TGTGCCTGGAGTAGCGTCCGACACAGGGAGACCCAGTACTTC.

The rearrangement links TRBV24-1 to TRBJ2-5, with no clear D. Trimming pared 2 bases from V and 5 bases from J, leaving 2 bases between. Germline-derived CDR1 and CDR2 are KGHDR and SFDVKD. The CDR3 length is 11 residues. The CDR3 sequence: CATSDWETQYF. CDR3 DNA sequence: TGTGCCACCAGTGATTGGGAGACCCAGTACTTC.

This clone has only a few counts. This rearrangement joins TRBV6-2 or TRBV6-3 to TRBJ1-2; unclear D gene. Trimming took 0 bases from V and 5 from J, leaving 4 bases between them. From germline, CDR1 is MNHEY and CDR2 SVGEGT. The CDR3 covers 12 residues. For the CDR3, the DNA is TGTGCCAGCAGTTACTCGACGTATGGCTACACCTTC. Amino acid sequence: CASSYSTYGYTF.

The chain links TRBV5-1 to TRBJ2-7; D remains unclear. The CDR3 is made up of 11 amino acids. V lost 6 bases and J 6 bases, leaving 10 bases between the germline ends. The germline V gene has CDR1 SGHRS and CDR2 YFSETQ. CDR3 in amino acids: CASKAESEQYF. CDR3 nucleotides: TGCGCCAGCAAGGCGGAAAGCGAGCAGTACTTC.

This clone was counted a single time. The rearrangement links TRBV12-5 to TRBJ2-1; possible D gene TRBD2, 5 bases. Trimming stripped 4 bases from V and 4 bases from J, with 14 bases between. CDR1 and CDR2 from the germline V gene are LGHNT and FRNRAP. The CDR3 is made up of 15 amino acids. CDR3 loop: CASGWRSGRYNEQFF. CDR3 in DNA: TGTGCTAGTGGTTGGAGAAGCGGAAGGTACAATGAGCAGTTCTTC.

The chain couples TRBV28 to TRBJ2-3; no clear D gene. Trimming removed 5 bases at V and 5 bases at J, with 14 bases between. CDR1 and CDR2 (germline): MDHEN, SYDVKM. CDR3 length equals 14 residues. The CDR3 nucleotides read TGTGCCAGCAGTCCTCCCCTGTTGGAAGATACGCAGTATTTT. It encodes CASSPPLLEDTQYF.

V and J are TRBV4-1 and TRBJ1-6; TRBD1 aligns across 9 bases. V lost 4 bases to trimming and J lost 0 bases; unmatched junction nucleotides: 10. The CDR3 sequence is 19 residues long. CDR1 and CDR2 (germline): MGHRA, YSYEKL. CDR3 in amino acids: CASSPRTGAQSSYNSPLHF. CDR3 nucleotides: TGCGCCAGCAGCCCACGGACAGGGGCCCAAAGCTCCTATAATTCACCCCTCCACTTT.

The chain couples TRBV7-6 to TRBJ2-7; D gene unclear. Germline V gene lookup returns CDR1 SGHVS and CDR2 FNYEAQ. Between the trimmed V and J ends, which lost 6 bases and 5 bases, there was a span of 17 bases. The CDR3 spans 14 residues. CDR3 residues: CASSQGGPLHEQYF. The CDR3 DNA reads as TGTGCCAGCAGTCAAGGTGGACCGCTCCACGAGCAGTACTTC.

The chain uses TRBV28 and TRBJ2-7; TRBD1 is a possible D gene (5 bases). V lost 2 bases to trimming and J lost 1 base, with 12 bases between them. Germline CDR1 and CDR2: MDHEN and SYDVKM. This CDR3 spans 15 amino acids. The CDR3 DNA reads as TGTGCCAGCAGTTTAGGCATAGGGGCTTCCTACGAGCAGTACTTC. Translation: CASSLGIGASYEQYF.

The chain is built from TRBV7-2 and TRBJ2-1; D remains ambiguous. The CDR3 is made up of 14 amino acids. CDR1 and CDR2 (germline): SGHTA, FQGNSA. The V end lost 7 bases, the J end lost 4 bases, and 14 bases lay between the germline ends. The CDR3 nucleotides read TGTGCCAGCAACTCTGCTCTCGGGTACAATGAGCAGTTCTTC. This encodes CASNSALGYNEQFF. The full variable domain, its missing parts supplied by reference TRBV7-2 and TRBJ2-1, is GAGVSQSPSNKVTEKGKDVELRCDPISGHTALYWYRQSLGQGLEFLIYFQGNSAPDKSGLPSDRFSAERTGGSVSTLTIQRTQQEDSAVYLCASNSALGYNEQFFGPGTRLTVL.

The V call is TRBV5-4, the J call TRBJ2-7, with D maybe TRBD1 (6 bases). V gave up 5 bases and J gave up 2 bases, with 11 bases separating them. The length of the CDR3 is 13 residues. Germline CDR1 reads SGHNT; CDR2 reads YYREEE (reference sequence). The DNA of the CDR3 is TGTGCCAGCAGTCCGGGACAAACCTACGAGCAGTACTTC. Residues: CASSPGQTYEQYF.

V and J are TRBV7-9 and TRBJ1-1; unclear D gene. The V gene's germline CDR1 is SEHNR and CDR2 FQNEAQ (reference sequence). Trimming shortened V by 5 bases and J by 0 bases, and 13 bases separated the two germline ends. The CDR3 extends over 15 amino acids. CDR3 sequence: CASSRGSGVNTEAFF. The CDR3, as DNA: TGTGCCAGCAGCCGAGGTTCAGGCGTGAACACTGAAGCTTTCTTT.

The chain couples TRBV5-1 to TRBJ1-1; TRBD1 agrees at 9 bases. Unmatched junction bases numbered 8, after V lost 4 bases and J lost 7 bases. The CDR3 runs to 14 residues. Germline CDR1 and CDR2: SGHRS and YFSETQ. CDR3 DNA: TGCGCCAGCAGCGTTCAAACAGGGGGCAATGAAGCTTTCTTT. Amino acid sequence: CASSVQTGGNEAFF.

J is TRBJ1-1 and V is TRBV2, with 10 bases that match TRBD1. Germline V gene data show CDR1 as SNHLY and CDR2 as FYNNEI. V shed 6 bases and J 4 bases; nucleotides not matched to a gene: 11. The CDR3 sequence is 16 residues long. The CDR3 loop is CASRADRGRIGTEAFF. The CDR3 DNA sequence: TGTGCCAGCAGGGCAGACAGGGGGCGAATCGGCACTGAAGCTTTCTTT.

The rearrangement uses TRBV28 and TRBJ2-7, with D hard to call. V was cut by 1 base and J by 4 bases, with 11 bases left in between. Germline CDR1 and CDR2: MDHEN and SYDVKM. The CDR3 length is 14 residues. CDR3 loop: CASSLLNTHYEQYF. Written as DNA, the CDR3 is TGTGCCAGCAGTTTATTGAACACCCATTACGAGCAGTACTTC.

V and J are TRBV6-5 and TRBJ2-1; D is undetermined. The ends were cut back, 0 bases at V and 3 bases at J, with 6 bases in the middle. From germline, CDR1 is MNHEY and CDR2 SVGAGI. The CDR3 is 14 residues long. The CDR3 DNA reads as TGTGCCAGCAGTTACTCACGCCACTACAATGAGCAGTTCTTC. Its translation is CASSYSRHYNEQFF.